The following is a T cell receptor (beta chain) sequence with its context. Molecular barcoding with unique molecular identifiers was used for the TCRbeta library. MiXCR, run by TCRdb on the PCR reads, gives a single entry per CDR3 protein. Of hundreds of thousands of distinct CDR3 sequences listed, around 16% are singletons. The record originates from a study of T-cell reconstitution after alpha-beta-depleted transplantation in children. Germline CDR1 MDHEN, CDR2 SYDVKM. CDR3 length: 14 residues. The V end was cut by 6 bases, the J end by 4 bases, with 12 bases between. Sequenced material: PBMCs from the stem cell graft donor, taken from the stem cell graft. V is TRBV28 and J is TRBJ2-2; D might be TRBD1 (6 bases). This sequence originates from a human donor who donated a stem cell graft to a child with acute myeloid leukemia. Here the CDR3 reads CASSLNRVTGELFF. The DNA of the CDR3 is TGTGCCAGCAGCCTAAACAGGGTCACCGGGGAGCTGTTTTTT.